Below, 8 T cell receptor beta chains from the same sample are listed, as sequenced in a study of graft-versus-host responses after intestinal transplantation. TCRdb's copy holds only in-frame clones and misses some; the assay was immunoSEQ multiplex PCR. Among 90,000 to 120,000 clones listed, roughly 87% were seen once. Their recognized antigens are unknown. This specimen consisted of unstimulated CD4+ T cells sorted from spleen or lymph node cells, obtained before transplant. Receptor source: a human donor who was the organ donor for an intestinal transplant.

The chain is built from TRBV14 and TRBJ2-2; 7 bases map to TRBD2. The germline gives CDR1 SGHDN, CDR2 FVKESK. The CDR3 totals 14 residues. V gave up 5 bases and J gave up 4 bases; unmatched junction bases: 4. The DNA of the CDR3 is TGTGCCAGCAGCGCGCGGGGGAGCACCGGGGAGCTGTTTTTT. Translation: CASSARGSTGELFF.

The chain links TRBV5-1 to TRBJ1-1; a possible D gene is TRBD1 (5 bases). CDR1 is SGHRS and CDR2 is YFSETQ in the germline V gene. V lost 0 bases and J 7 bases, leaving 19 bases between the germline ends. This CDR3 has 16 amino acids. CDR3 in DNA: TGCGCCAGCAGCTTGGTCGCAGGGCCCCAGGGTGGTGAAGCTTTCTTT. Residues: CASSLVAGPQGGEAFF.

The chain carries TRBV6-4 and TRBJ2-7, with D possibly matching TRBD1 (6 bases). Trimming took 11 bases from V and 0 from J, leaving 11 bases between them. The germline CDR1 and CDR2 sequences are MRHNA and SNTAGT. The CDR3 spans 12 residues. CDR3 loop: CAGIQGSYEQYF. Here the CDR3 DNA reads TGTGCCGGGATACAGGGCTCCTACGAGCAGTACTTC.

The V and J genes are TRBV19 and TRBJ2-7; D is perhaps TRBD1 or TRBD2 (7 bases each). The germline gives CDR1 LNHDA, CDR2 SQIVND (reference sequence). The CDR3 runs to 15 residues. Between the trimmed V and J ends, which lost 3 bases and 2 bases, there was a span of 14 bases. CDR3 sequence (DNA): TGTGCCAGTAGTATTAGCCAGGGGGGGCCCTACGAGCAGTACTTC. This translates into CASSISQGGPYEQYF.

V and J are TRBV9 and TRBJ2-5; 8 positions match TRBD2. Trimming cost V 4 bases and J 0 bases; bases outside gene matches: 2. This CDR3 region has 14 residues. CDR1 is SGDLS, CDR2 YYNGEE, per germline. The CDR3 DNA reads TGTGCCAGCAGCTGGCGGGGGGACCAAGAGACCCAGTACTTC. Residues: CASSWRGDQETQYF.

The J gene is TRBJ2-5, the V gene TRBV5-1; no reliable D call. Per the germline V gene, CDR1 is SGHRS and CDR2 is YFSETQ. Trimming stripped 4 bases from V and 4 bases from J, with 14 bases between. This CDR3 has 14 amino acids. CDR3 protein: CASSVTGPVETQYF. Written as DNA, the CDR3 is TGCGCCAGCAGCGTGACCGGCCCCGTAGAGACCCAGTACTTC.

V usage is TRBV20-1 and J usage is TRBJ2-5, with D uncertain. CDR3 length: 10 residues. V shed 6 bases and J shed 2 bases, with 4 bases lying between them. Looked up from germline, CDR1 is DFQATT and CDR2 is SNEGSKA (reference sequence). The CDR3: CSAKQETQYF. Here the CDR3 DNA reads TGCAGTGCGAAGCAAGAGACCCAGTACTTC.

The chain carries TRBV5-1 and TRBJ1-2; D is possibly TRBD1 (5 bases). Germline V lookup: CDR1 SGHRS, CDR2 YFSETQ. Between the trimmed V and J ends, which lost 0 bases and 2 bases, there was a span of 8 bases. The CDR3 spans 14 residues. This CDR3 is CASSLAPGNYGYTF. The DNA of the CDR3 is TGCGCCAGCAGCTTGGCTCCAGGGAACTATGGCTACACCTTC.